This TCR beta chain was recovered during a study of T cells in narcolepsy. Whole-study context: Healthy controls were enrolled alongside patients with narcolepsy type 1 or type 2. Study-level results: Comparing one patient's CSF and blood CD4+ clonotypes highlighted HCRT- and TRIB2-specific autoreactive clonotypes. Healthy controls reportedly lacked the autoreactive clonotypes serially found in patients' blood.

Produced via immunoSEQ multiplex PCR; TCRdb's table is partial and in-frame only. Among almost 25,000 clones listed, roughly 64% were seen once. This clone was seen only a few times. Its antigen is as yet unknown. This CDR3 spans 14 amino acids. Germline CDR1 reads SNHLY; CDR2 reads FYNNEI. Trimming shortened V by 6 bases and J by 5 bases, and 13 bases separated the two germline ends. The clonotype originates from a human donor in good health. The rearrangement uses TRBV2 and TRBJ1-4; TRBD1 might be the D (5 bases). The sample consisted of memory (CD45RA-) CD4+ T cells from blood. The CDR3 nucleotides read TGTGCCAGCAGGGGGTGGGACGCGAATGAAAAACTGTTTTTT. Amino acids: CASRGWDANEKLFF.